These 12 T cell receptor beta chains originate from one sample sequenced in a study of T cell repertoires in cytomegalovirus infection. TCRdb reprocessed the reads with MiXCR, giving one entry per CDR3 protein. Among about 600,000 distinct CDR3 sequences listed, approximately 24% were seen once. Sample: CD8+ T cells from PBMCs. The source of these receptors is a human donor in good health (CMV status not recorded). Some clones in this sample may be carry-over from other donors' samples.

The chain carries TRBV6-6 and TRBJ2-5; either TRBD1 or TRBD2 may fit D (6 bases each). The CDR3 consists of 15 residues. V was pared by 7 bases and J by 5 bases, with 20 bases between. Germline lookup yields CDR1 MNHNY and CDR2 SVGAGI (reference sequence). This CDR3 is CASNSVRGLFETQYF. For the CDR3, the DNA is TGTGCCAGCAACTCCGTACGGGGGCTTTTCGAGACCCAGTACTTC.

The chain employs TRBV7-2 and TRBJ2-7, with D unresolved. This CDR3 region has 16 residues. The germline V and J ends were trimmed by 5 bases and 2 bases, with 19 bases remaining between them. Germline V gene sequence: CDR1 SGHTA, CDR2 FQGNSA. CDR3 in amino acids: CASSPLLSQSPYEQYV. The CDR3 DNA reads TGTGCCAGCAGCCCACTCCTGTCGCAGAGCCCCTACGAGCAGTACGTC.

In its sample, this clonotype was seen a few times. CDR3 coding DNA: TGTGCCAGCAGTTTGGGGACAGTACCCGGGGAGCTGTTTTTT. This sequence encodes CASSLGTVPGELFF. This sequence joins TRBV28 and TRBJ2-2; 7 nucleotides line up with TRBD1. The CDR3 has 14 amino acids. Germline CDR1 and CDR2: MDHEN and SYDVKM. The V gene end was trimmed by 3 bases and the J gene end by 6 bases; junction bases not matched to a gene: 4. Full variable domain (outside the CDR3, taken from reference TRBV28 and TRBJ2-2): DVKVTQSSRYLVKRTGEKVFLECVQDMDHENMFWYRQDPGLGLRLIYFSYDVKMKEKGDIPEGYSVSREKKERFSLILESASTNQTSMYLCASSLGTVPGELFFGEGSRLTVL.

This chain links TRBV13 with TRBJ2-1; a weak D match, TRBD2 (5 bases). The CDR3 has 15 residues. The V and J ends lost 5 bases and 3 bases respectively, with 14 bases between them. CDR1 is PRHDT and CDR2 is FYEKMQ in the germline V gene (reference sequence). The CDR3 sequence: CASSPSRGFYNEQFF. The CDR3 nucleotides read TGTGCCAGCAGCCCCTCCCGGGGATTCTACAATGAGCAGTTCTTC.

The chain uses TRBV4-3 and TRBJ1-2, with D perhaps matching TRBD1 (5 bases). CDR1 is LGHNA and CDR2 is YSLEER in the germline V gene. The V gene lost 2 bases and the J gene lost 4 bases, with 11 bases spanning the gap. The CDR3 consists of 14 residues. CDR3 bases: TGCGCCAGCAGCCAAAGAGGGGTTAGCTATGGCTACACCTTC. Amino acid sequence: CASSQRGVSYGYTF.

V is TRBV4-3 and J is TRBJ2-4; TRBD2 agrees at 7 bases. In germline, CDR1 is LGHNA, CDR2 YSLEER. This CDR3 has 16 residues. V was pared by 6 bases and J by 5 bases, with 13 bases of the junction left unmatched. DNA for the CDR3: TGCGCCAGCAGTCTAGCGGCGGGCTTCGTGGAAAACATTCAGTACTTC. It specifies CASSLAAGFVENIQYF.

The CDR3 reads CASSYSGTQETQYF. The CDR3 DNA reads as TGTGCCAGCAGTTACTCGGGCACGCAAGAGACCCAGTACTTC. This chain joins TRBV6-6 and TRBJ2-5, with D hard to call. Germline loops: CDR1 MNHNY, CDR2 SVGAGI (reference sequence). There are 14 residues in the CDR3. V was cut by 0 bases and J by 2 bases, with 7 bases left in between.

Turning to this clonotype: This likely comes from a read error, as the CDR3 has no conserved phenylalanine or tryptophan at its end. The V gene is TRBV7-9, the J gene TRBJ2-3; TRBD2 matches at 9 bases. This CDR3 region has 15 residues. Germline V gene lookup returns CDR1 SEHNR and CDR2 FQNEAQ (reference sequence). Trimming removed 8 bases from V and 11 bases from J; junction bases left unmatched: 17. The CDR3 nucleotides are TGTGCCAGCGACGGGGGGACTAGCCCTACGGATGGGCAGTATCTT. Translation gives CASDGGTSPTDGQYL.

The rearrangement joins TRBV15 to TRBJ2-1; the D gene is possibly TRBD1 (6 bases). The germline CDR1 and CDR2 sequences are LNHNV and YYDKDF (reference sequence). The V gene lost 4 bases and the J gene lost 10 bases, with 17 bases spanning the gap. This CDR3 comprises 14 residues. The CDR3 DNA reads as TGTGCCACCAGCAATACTTCTCAGGGGAACGAGCAGTTCTTC. Residues: CATSNTSQGNEQFF.

As concerns this clonotype: This may come from a read error, since a much larger clone is one base off. The rearrangement joins TRBV7-8 to TRBJ1-5; D may be TRBD1 (6 bases). The CDR3 sequence is 13 residues long. In germline, CDR1 is SGHVS, CDR2 FQNEAQ. CDR3 DNA: TGTGCCAGCAGCAACGGGGGCAATCAGCCCCAGCAGTTT. As protein: CASSNGGNQPQQF.

The chain carries TRBV2 and TRBJ2-7; D remains ambiguous. The CDR3 is made up of 12 amino acids. Trimming took off 10 bases at V and 3 bases at J, with 13 bases between the two ends. Germline CDR1 reads SNHLY; CDR2 reads FYNNEI. The DNA for the CDR3 is TGTGCCACCAAGGGCAGTCACTACGAGCAGTACTTC. This gives the protein CATKGSHYEQYF.

The gene calls are TRBV29-1 and TRBJ1-1; 9 bases line up with TRBD1. J was trimmed by 4 bases and V by 5 bases; bases with no gene match: 5. Germline V gene sequence: CDR1 SQVTM, CDR2 ANQGSEA. CDR3 size: 13 residues. This chain's CDR3 is CSVRTGVATEAFF. The CDR3 nucleotides read TGCAGCGTTCGGACAGGGGTGGCCACTGAAGCTTTCTTT. The full variable domain, completed using reference TRBV29-1 and TRBJ1-1, is SAVISQKPSRDICQRGTSLTIQCQVDSQVTMMFWYRQQPGQSLTLIATANQGSEATYESGFVIDKFPISRPNLTFSTLTVSNMSPEDSSIYLCSVRTGVATEAFFGQGTRLTVV.